The 30 T cell receptor beta chains in this list originate from one sample, sequenced in a study of OX40 agonist ivuxolimab in advanced cancers. The protocol was immunoSEQ multiplex PCR, while the TCRdb copy is restricted to in-frame clones and leaves out a portion. This repertoire shows tens of thousands of clones, 65% to 85% found once; its top ten account for approximately 37%. Sequenced material: CD4+ or CD8+ T cells sorted from blood, taken in a trial of the OX40 agonist ivuxolimab. These receptors all come from an adult with an advanced solid tumor such as melanoma, head and neck, liver or kidney cancer.

The V gene is TRBV7-9, the J gene TRBJ1-3, with a weak D call TRBD1 (6 bases). Germline V gene data show CDR1 as SEHNR and CDR2 as FQNEAQ (reference sequence). This CDR3 spans 16 amino acids. CDR3 sequence (DNA): TGTGCTACACCCGGGCCTCGGGGGGCCCCTGGAAACACCATATATTTT. This sequence encodes CATPGPRGAPGNTIYF.

The J gene is TRBJ1-4, the V gene TRBV7-6; a weak D match, TRBD1 (5 bases). The CDR3 is made up of 15 amino acids. Looked up from germline, CDR1 is SGHVS and CDR2 is FNYEAQ. V gave up 2 bases and J gave up 8 bases, with 15 bases separating them. The CDR3 spells CASSLKPQGREKLFF. The CDR3 DNA reads TGTGCCAGCAGCTTAAAACCCCAGGGACGCGAAAAACTGTTTTTT.

The chain has TRBV25-1 and TRBJ2-1; 11 bases fit TRBD2. The CDR3 has 14 residues. J lost 8 bases, V lost 6 bases, and 6 bases had no gene match. The germline gives CDR1 MGHDK, CDR2 SYGVNS. The CDR3 is CASSFSGGADEQFF. CDR3 DNA sequence: TGTGCCAGCAGCTTTAGCGGGGGGGCAGATGAGCAGTTCTTC.

The chain has TRBV9 and TRBJ1-2, with D possibly matching TRBD1 (6 bases). V lost 0 bases, J lost 2 bases, and 11 bases lay in between. The germline CDR1 and CDR2 sequences are SGDLS and YYNGEE. This CDR3 has 15 residues. The DNA of the CDR3 is TGTGCCAGCAGCGTAGATGTTCAGGGGAACTATGGCTACACCTTC. Protein sequence: CASSVDVQGNYGYTF.

V and J are TRBV9 and TRBJ1-2; D gene ambiguous. CDR1 is SGDLS, CDR2 YYNGEE, per germline. The CDR3 length is 15 residues. V gave up 1 base and J gave up 4 bases, with 14 bases separating them. CDR3 nucleotides: TGTGCCAGCAGCGTAAGAGGCTCGTCTTTCTATGGCTACACCTTC. Translation: CASSVRGSSFYGYTF.

This clone was detected only a few times. The chain couples TRBV5-6 to TRBJ2-3; weak D call: TRBD1 (5 bases). Trimming shortened V by 2 bases and J by 2 bases, and 9 bases separated the two germline ends. CDR1 and CDR2 from the germline V gene are SGHDT and YYEEEE. The CDR3 length is 14 residues. CDR3 amino acids: CASSFRQFTDTQYF. The CDR3 DNA reads as TGTGCCAGCAGCTTTAGACAGTTCACAGATACGCAGTATTTT.

This clone was recorded only once. The gene calls are TRBV9 and TRBJ2-5, with a possible D match to TRBD1 (5 bases). This CDR3 comprises 15 residues. Germline V gives CDR1 SGDLS, CDR2 YYNGEE. V lost 0 bases and J lost 2, with 11 bases in between. In DNA form, the CDR3 reads TGTGCCAGCAGCGTAGGGGGCAGGGTGCAAGAGACCCAGTACTTC. Translated: CASSVGGRVQETQYF.

This rearrangement joins TRBV11-2 to TRBJ1-1, with unresolved D. CDR3 length equals 13 residues. Germline V gene sequence: CDR1 SGHAT, CDR2 FQNNGV. Between the trimmed V and J ends, which lost 6 bases and 0 bases, there was a span of 8 bases. The CDR3 region has the DNA TGTGCCAGCAGTCTTTTTTTGAACACTGAAGCTTTCTTT. It is translated as CASSLFLNTEAFF.

V gene TRBV18 combines with J gene TRBJ2-1; D is unresolved. Germline assignment: CDR1 KGHSH and CDR2 LQKENI. The CDR3 consists of 11 residues. V was shortened by 3 bases and J by 9 bases, with 6 bases between the two germline ends. The DNA of the CDR3 is TGTGCCAGCTCACCCGCCCCTGAGCAGTTCTTC. It translates to CASSPAPEQFF.

The V and J genes are TRBV7-6 and TRBJ2-5; TRBD2 might be the D (6 bases). The CDR3 spans 13 residues. Germline CDR1 reads SGHVS; CDR2 reads FNYEAQ. The CDR3 loop is CATLGTPQETQYF. The CDR3 DNA sequence: TGTGCGACCCTCGGGACTCCTCAAGAGACCCAGTACTTC.

The chain joins TRBV7-9 to TRBJ2-3, with 7 bases lining up with TRBD1. There are 14 residues in the CDR3. Per the germline V gene, CDR1 is SEHNR and CDR2 is FQNEAQ (reference sequence). V lost 5 bases, J lost 5 bases, and 7 bases stayed unmatched. CDR3 sequence: CASSTRQGRDTQYF. The CDR3 DNA sequence: TGTGCCAGCAGCACTCGACAGGGAAGAGATACGCAGTATTTT.

This chain joins TRBV9 and TRBJ1-6; D might be TRBD1 (6 bases). The CDR3 runs to 14 residues. CDR1 SGDLS and CDR2 YYNGEE come from the germline V gene. With 3 bases removed from V and 3 bases from J, the gap between germline ends came to 7 bases. CDR3 nucleotide sequence: TGTGCCAGCAGCGAGGACAGCTATAATTCACCCCTCCACTTT. This codes for CASSEDSYNSPLHF.

This clone was seen only once. This chain links TRBV6-6 with TRBJ2-7; D may be TRBD1 (7 bases). Trimming took 4 bases from V and 11 from J, leaving 21 bases between them. Germline V lookup: CDR1 MNHNY, CDR2 SVGAGI (reference sequence). The CDR3 contains 14 residues. Here the CDR3 reads CASSWSPGRQGEYF. The CDR3 nucleotides are TGTGCCAGCAGTTGGTCCCCCGGGAGACAGGGAGAGTACTTC.

This clone was detected only once. V usage is TRBV10-3 and J usage is TRBJ2-7; 8 bases align to TRBD1. Germline CDR1 ENHRY, CDR2 SYGVKD. The CDR3 is 13 residues long. V gave up 6 bases and J gave up 4 bases; unmatched junction bases: 5. The CDR3 reads CAISPTGEYEQYF. The DNA for the CDR3 is TGTGCCATCAGCCCGACAGGGGAATACGAGCAGTACTTC.

This chain links TRBV6-5 with TRBJ1-6, with a weak D call TRBD1 (6 bases). Germline V gene lookup returns CDR1 MNHEY and CDR2 SVGAGI. There are 16 residues in the CDR3. The V end was cut by 0 bases, the J end by 7 bases, with 13 bases between. The CDR3 sequence: CASSYSRGGENSPLHF. CDR3 coding DNA: TGTGCCAGCAGTTACTCAAGGGGGGGCGAAAATTCACCCCTCCACTTT.

The CDR3 here is CASSFDSSNTDTQYF. The CDR3 DNA reads as TGTGCCAGCAGCTTTGACAGCTCGAACACAGATACGCAGTATTTT. The chain employs TRBV7-8 and TRBJ2-3, with D maybe TRBD1 (5 bases). The CDR3 totals 15 residues. Germline V gene lookup returns CDR1 SGHVS and CDR2 FQNEAQ. The V end was cut by 3 bases, the J end by 2 bases, with 12 bases between.

The chain couples TRBV9 to TRBJ2-6, with 8 bases matching TRBD1. Losses at the gene ends were 4 bases for V and 0 bases for J; bases not matched to a gene: 9. CDR3 length equals 18 residues. Germline V CDR1 and CDR2: SGDLS, YYNGEE. This CDR3 is CASSPRDRISSGANVLTF. Here the CDR3 DNA reads TGTGCCAGCAGCCCCCGGGACAGGATAAGCTCTGGGGCCAACGTCCTGACTTTC.

The chain carries TRBV9 and TRBJ1-1; D is uncertain. With 3 bases removed from V and 4 bases from J, the gap between germline ends came to 13 bases. This CDR3 contains 14 residues. Germline CDR1 and CDR2: SGDLS and YYNGEE. The CDR3 region has the DNA TGTGCCAGCAGCGAGGCCCCCCGGGGCACTGAAGCTTTCTTT. Amino acids: CASSEAPRGTEAFF. Using reference TRBV9 and TRBJ1-1 for the parts outside the CDR3, the full variable domain is DSGVTQTPKHLITATGQRVTLRCSPRSGDLSVYWYQQSLDQGLQFLIQYYNGEERAKGNILERFSAQQFPDLHSELNLSSLELGDSALYFCASSEAPRGTEAFFGQGTRLTVV.

The rearrangement joins TRBV4-2 to TRBJ1-1; weak D call: TRBD1 (5 bases). The CDR3 loop spans 15 amino acids. Germline loops: CDR1 LGHNA, CDR2 YNFKEQ. Trimming cost V 3 bases and J 6 bases, with 17 bases left between them. In nucleotides, the CDR3 is TGTGCCAGCAGCCATTTCGCCCGTGGGACGGCTGAAGCTTTCTTT. This sequence encodes CASSHFARGTAEAFF.

The J gene is TRBJ1-5, the V gene TRBV9; 7 nucleotides line up with TRBD1. J lost 2 bases, V lost 0 bases, and 2 bases had no gene match. Germline loops: CDR1 SGDLS, CDR2 YYNGEE. There are 15 residues in the CDR3. This chain's CDR3 is CASSVGQGGNQPQHF. The CDR3 DNA reads as TGTGCCAGCAGCGTAGGACAGGGTGGCAATCAGCCCCAGCATTTT.

The chain combines TRBV27 with TRBJ1-1; D is unclear. This CDR3 has 13 residues. Trimming took off 3 bases at V and 7 bases at J, with 12 bases between the two ends. CDR1 and CDR2 (germline): MNHEY, SMNVEV (reference sequence). This chain's CDR3 is CASSLGSGREAFF. The CDR3 nucleotides are TGTGCCAGCAGTTTGGGATCCGGCCGTGAAGCTTTCTTT.

The gene calls are TRBV9 and TRBJ2-4; D might be TRBD1 (6 bases). Trimming took off 0 bases at V and 8 bases at J, with 9 bases between the two ends. Germline V gives CDR1 SGDLS, CDR2 YYNGEE. The CDR3 contains 13 residues. CDR3 coding DNA: TGTGCCAGCAGCGTAGGACACAGGGACATTCAGTACTTC. Translating gives CASSVGHRDIQYF.

The rearrangement links TRBV29-1 to TRBJ2-1, with D uncertain. The germline V gene encodes CDR1 SQVTM and CDR2 ANQGSEA. V shed 5 bases and J shed 0 bases, with 8 bases lying between them. This CDR3 has 13 residues. The CDR3 loop reads CSVPRASYNEQFF. DNA of the CDR3: TGCAGCGTTCCCCGGGCCTCCTACAATGAGCAGTTCTTC.

This sequence joins TRBV7-9 and TRBJ2-4, with no clear D. The germline V gene encodes CDR1 SEHNR and CDR2 FQNEAQ (reference sequence). Trimming pared 4 bases from V and 1 base from J, leaving 20 bases between. CDR3 length: 18 amino acids. CDR3 DNA sequence: TGTGCCAGCAGCTCCGTGCACGCACCCCTTAGGGCCAAAAACATTCAGTACTTC. Translating gives CASSSVHAPLRAKNIQYF.

This rearrangement joins TRBV9 to TRBJ2-3, with TRBD2 matching over 10 bases. After removal of 1 base from V and 2 bases from J, the junction contained 4 bases not matched to a gene. This CDR3 is 16 amino acids long. Germline CDR1 and CDR2: SGDLS and YYNGEE. CDR3 sequence reads: CASSVTGLAVTDTQYF. The CDR3 region has the DNA TGTGCCAGCAGCGTAACAGGACTAGCGGTCACAGATACGCAGTATTTT.

This clone has more than one count but fewer than ten. This chain joins TRBV18 and TRBJ2-2; D is unclear. The V gene's germline CDR1 is KGHSH and CDR2 LQKENI. The length of the CDR3 is 16 residues. Trimming took 3 bases from V and 0 from J, leaving 11 bases between them. The CDR3 reads CASSPVGPPNTGELFF. CDR3 coding DNA: TGTGCCAGCTCACCGGTCGGGCCGCCGAACACCGGGGAGCTGTTTTTT.

This clone was observed at least ten times. This chain uses TRBV5-1 with TRBJ1-1, with D perhaps matching TRBD1 (6 bases). The CDR3 consists of 14 residues. Trimming removed 4 bases from V and 1 base from J, with 11 bases in between. Germline V gene data show CDR1 as SGHRS and CDR2 as YFSETQ. The CDR3 loop is CASSPDRTNTEAFF. The CDR3 nucleotides are TGCGCCAGCAGCCCAGACAGGACGAACACTGAAGCTTTCTTT.

A few counts support this clone. This chain uses TRBV11-2 with TRBJ2-6, with 7 positions matching TRBD1. The V and J ends lost 2 bases and 2 bases, in that order; junction bases with no gene match: 6. Germline V lookup: CDR1 SGHAT, CDR2 FQNNGV. This CDR3 spans 17 amino acids. The CDR3 DNA reads TGTGCCAGCAGCTTAAGGACAGGCGCGCCTGGGGCCAACGTCCTGACTTTC. Protein: CASSLRTGAPGANVLTF.

This clone occurred once. The chain combines TRBV5-1 with TRBJ2-1; perhaps TRBD2 as D (6 bases). V was shortened by 6 bases and J by 3 bases, with 13 bases between the two germline ends. Per germline, CDR1 SGHRS and CDR2 YFSETQ. The CDR3 length is 14 residues. The CDR3 nucleotides read TGCGCCAGCACTCCTGGGAGGTTCTACAATGAGCAGTTCTTC. This sequence encodes CASTPGRFYNEQFF.

The V gene is TRBV13, the J gene TRBJ2-3; D is possibly TRBD1 (6 bases). The CDR3 has 16 residues. Germline V gene data show CDR1 as PRHDT and CDR2 as FYEKMQ (reference sequence). Trimming took 1 base from V and 0 from J, leaving 11 bases between them. CDR3 DNA sequence: TGTGCCAGCAGCTTAGTGGGGGCCCTTAGCACAGATACGCAGTATTTT. Protein sequence: CASSLVGALSTDTQYF.